Listed here are 17 T cell receptor beta chains from one sample, sequenced in a study of blood T cells in healthy people across ages. The authors ran a second PCR of 7 to 11 cycles using a sample-barcoded 5' primer and a J-beta primer mix. Using its own MiXCR run on the 5' RACE reads, TCRdb lists one record per CDR3 protein. Counted here are 1.5 million to 1.9 million distinct CDR3 sequences, 40% to 45% occurring once; the ten biggest clones make up under 5%. The sample taken for sequencing was blood. The receptors derive from a woman under 30 in good health.

V is TRBV28 and J is TRBJ2-5; D is possibly TRBD2 (6 bases). TRBJ2-7 matches the DNA end more closely, so the J call is doubtful. This CDR3 has 14 residues. Germline lookup yields CDR1 MDHEN and CDR2 SYDVKM. For the CDR3, the DNA is TGTGCCAGCCTACGGCCAGGGAGGTCCCACGAGCAGTACTTC. It yields the protein CASLRPGRSHEQYF.

This clonotype was seen once. This chain uses TRBV30 with TRBJ1-5; the match to TRBD1 covers 8 bases. V shed 2 bases, J shed 5 bases, and the junction held 5 bases outside the gene matches. The CDR3 spans 14 residues. In germline, CDR1 is GTSNPN, CDR2 SVGIG (reference sequence). Written as DNA, the CDR3 is TGTGCCTGGAGTACGACAGGGGTTGATCAGCCCCAGCATTTT. It encodes CAWSTTGVDQPQHF.

The chain joins TRBV20-1 to TRBJ2-5; 11 nucleotides line up with TRBD1. The CDR3 consists of 14 residues. The V segment lost 5 bases and the J segment 4 bases; nucleotides outside the gene matches: 6. In germline, CDR1 is DFQATT, CDR2 SNEGSKA (reference sequence). The CDR3 nucleotides read TGCAGTGCTTGGACAGGGGGCACGGGAGAGACCCAGTACTTC. It codes for CSAWTGGTGETQYF.

CDR3 sequence (DNA): TGTGCCAGCAGTTTAGGAGGGGCTACGTACGAGCAGTACTTC. Translated: CASSLGGATYEQYF. This chain links TRBV27 with TRBJ2-7; weak D call: TRBD2 (6 bases). V shed 2 bases and J shed 4 bases, with 12 bases lying between them. The CDR3 length is 14 residues. Per germline, CDR1 MNHEY and CDR2 SMNVEV (reference sequence).

This clonotype was counted only a few times. The CDR3 is CASSQGTGFGNQPQHF. CDR3 DNA sequence: TGTGCCAGCAGCCAGGGGACAGGGTTTGGCAATCAGCCCCAGCATTTT. The rearrangement links TRBV6-6 to TRBJ1-5; 9 bases are shared with TRBD1. In germline, CDR1 is MNHNY, CDR2 SVGAGI (reference sequence). The CDR3 length is 16 residues. J was trimmed by 2 bases and V by 6 bases; bases with no gene match: 8.

Points on this clonotype: Being one base from a much bigger clone, this may be a read error. This chain uses TRBV29-1 with TRBJ2-5; D perhaps matches TRBD2 (5 bases). CDR1 is SQVTM and CDR2 is ANQGSEA in the germline V gene. Deletions cut 7 bases from V and 1 base from J, with 7 bases between. CDR3 size: 11 residues. The CDR3 is CSAAGQETQYF. For the CDR3, the DNA is TGCAGCGCCGCGGGCCAAGAGACCCAGTACTTC.

This chain connects TRBV2 to TRBJ1-4, with D tentatively TRBD1 (6 bases). CDR1 is SNHLY, CDR2 FYNNEI, per germline. Trimming removed 1 base at V and 4 bases at J, with 10 bases between. The CDR3 runs 15 residues. CDR3 bases: TGTGCCAGCAGTGAAGTGGACAGCTTTAATGAAAAACTGTTTTTT. It yields the protein CASSEVDSFNEKLFF.

This clonotype has a handful of counts. Here the CDR3 DNA reads TGTGCCAGCAGCTCTCCCGAACCTAAGCGGAAAGAGACCCAGTACTTC. It is translated as CASSSPEPKRKETQYF. The chain couples TRBV11-2 to TRBJ2-5, with D possibly matching TRBD2 (5 bases). The germline V gene encodes CDR1 SGHAT and CDR2 FQNNGV. This CDR3 is built from 16 residues. The germline V and J ends were trimmed by 4 bases and 3 bases, with 18 bases remaining between them. Full variable domain (remainder filled in from reference TRBV11-2 and TRBJ2-5): EAGVAQSPRYKIIEKRQSVAFWCNPISGHATLYWYQQILGQGPKLLIQFQNNGVVDDSQLPKDRFSAERLKGVDSTLKIQPAKLEDSAVYLCASSSPEPKRKETQYFGPGTRLLVL.

The chain is built from TRBV5-1 and TRBJ2-7, with D tentatively TRBD2 (6 bases). V lost 1 base and J lost 2, with 10 bases in between. The CDR3 totals 14 residues. Germline V CDR1 and CDR2: SGHRS, YFSETQ. As DNA, the CDR3 is TGCGCCAGCAGCTTGTGGGGGGACCCCTACGAGCAGTACTTC. Translation gives CASSLWGDPYEQYF.

This clonotype was seen a handful of times. The chain recombines TRBV6-5 with TRBJ2-5, with D hard to call. Germline CDR1 MNHEY, CDR2 SVGAGI. V dropped 4 bases and J dropped 5 bases, with 14 bases sitting between them. The CDR3 sequence is 14 residues long. The CDR3 DNA is TGTGCCAGCAGTTTTCGAAGGGCCGGGGAGACCCAGTACTTC. Translated: CASSFRRAGETQYF.

This clonotype was seen a few times. The chain carries TRBV20-1 and TRBJ1-1; 8 bases align to TRBD1. The CDR3 has 13 residues. The V and J ends lost 4 bases and 4 bases, in that order; junction bases with no gene match: 5. Germline V gives CDR1 DFQATT, CDR2 SNEGSKA (reference sequence). The CDR3 DNA is TGCAGTGCTACCTGGACAGGGCGCACTGAAGCTTTCTTT. This translates into CSATWTGRTEAFF.

This rearrangement joins TRBV20-1 to TRBJ2-5; weak D call: TRBD2 (6 bases). V was clipped by 1 base and J by 11 bases, with 20 bases between them. Germline loops: CDR1 DFQATT, CDR2 SNEGSKA (reference sequence). The CDR3 sequence is 14 residues long. The CDR3 nucleotides are TGCAGTGCTAGAGCCGGGAGTGCCTACAATGAGCAGTACTTC. It codes for CSARAGSAYNEQYF.

V gene TRBV4-1 combines with J gene TRBJ2-5; no reliable D call. Looked up from germline, CDR1 is MGHRA and CDR2 is YSYEKL. V gave up 0 bases and J gave up 11 bases, with 19 bases separating them. CDR3 length: 15 residues. This chain's CDR3 is CASSQEPPVYNEQYF. CDR3 DNA sequence: TGCGCCAGCAGCCAAGAACCCCCTGTCTACAATGAGCAGTACTTC.

A note on this clonotype: Since no conserved phenylalanine or tryptophan closes the CDR3, a read error is the likely cause. This chain uses TRBV5-1 with TRBJ1-1; maybe TRBD1 (6 bases). The germline V gene has CDR1 SGHRS and CDR2 YFSETQ. This CDR3 has 15 amino acids. With 2 bases removed from V and 9 bases from J, the gap between germline ends came to 20 bases. The CDR3 loop reads CASSFGNREYAQAFL. Here the CDR3 DNA reads TGCGCCAGCAGCTTCGGAAACAGGGAGTATGCTCAAGCTTTCTTA.

This chain joins TRBV9 and TRBJ2-7; TRBD1 agrees at 10 bases. The V segment lost 3 bases and the J segment 6 bases; nucleotides outside the gene matches: 6. The CDR3 is made up of 14 amino acids. Per germline, CDR1 SGDLS and CDR2 YYNGEE. CDR3 amino acids: CASSGQGAKGEQYF. Written as DNA, the CDR3 is TGTGCCAGCAGCGGACAGGGGGCTAAGGGCGAGCAGTACTTC.

V is TRBV27 and J is TRBJ2-5; the D gene is possibly TRBD2 (6 bases). The germline V gene has CDR1 MNHEY and CDR2 SMNVEV (reference sequence). The CDR3 totals 16 residues. V lost 5 bases and J lost 11, with 27 bases in between. The CDR3 DNA sequence: TGTGCCAGCAGTATTAGCGGAGGAGGCACCTACAATGAGCAGTACTTC. Translating gives CASSISGGGTYNEQYF.

This clonotype was counted a single time. This chain links TRBV7-6 with TRBJ1-1; D remains ambiguous. V was clipped by 5 bases and J by 1 base, with 14 bases between them. CDR1 and CDR2 (germline): SGHVS, FNYEAQ. CDR3 size: 15 residues. CDR3 in DNA: TGTGCCAGCAGCCCCCTCGGGCCGCCGAACACTGAAGCTTTCTTT. Translated, it gives CASSPLGPPNTEAFF.